This TCR beta chain derives from a study of early stage breast cancer tumors. About the study: Of some 17 invasive breast tumors, about a dozen were hormone receptor-positive, HER2-negative. Among approximately twelve ER+/PR+/HER2- tumors, eight were ductal, four lobular. Samples were sequenced at about 9.7-fold average coverage.

Some clones are missing from TCRdb's copy, which holds only in-frame ones; the method was immunoSEQ multiplex PCR. The table has roughly 56,000 clones, around 80% seen once; the top ten hold approximately 3.6%. A word on this clone: The target antigen is unknown.

Study-wide results and caveats: Enriched TCRB sequences shared across patients were mostly commonly generated sequences.

V shed 0 bases and J 5 bases; nucleotides not matched to a gene: 9. Germline V gene lookup returns CDR1 MNHEY and CDR2 SMNVEV (reference sequence). The CDR3 has 17 residues. The chain combines TRBV27 with TRBJ2-2, with 7 bases fitting TRBD2. Input material: blood. The clonotype originates from a person younger than 45 with breast cancer. CDR3 nucleotides: TGTGCCAGCAGTTTATCGGTTTTTGGGGGGGAGACCGGGGAGCTGTTTTTT. This codes for CASSLSVFGGETGELFF.